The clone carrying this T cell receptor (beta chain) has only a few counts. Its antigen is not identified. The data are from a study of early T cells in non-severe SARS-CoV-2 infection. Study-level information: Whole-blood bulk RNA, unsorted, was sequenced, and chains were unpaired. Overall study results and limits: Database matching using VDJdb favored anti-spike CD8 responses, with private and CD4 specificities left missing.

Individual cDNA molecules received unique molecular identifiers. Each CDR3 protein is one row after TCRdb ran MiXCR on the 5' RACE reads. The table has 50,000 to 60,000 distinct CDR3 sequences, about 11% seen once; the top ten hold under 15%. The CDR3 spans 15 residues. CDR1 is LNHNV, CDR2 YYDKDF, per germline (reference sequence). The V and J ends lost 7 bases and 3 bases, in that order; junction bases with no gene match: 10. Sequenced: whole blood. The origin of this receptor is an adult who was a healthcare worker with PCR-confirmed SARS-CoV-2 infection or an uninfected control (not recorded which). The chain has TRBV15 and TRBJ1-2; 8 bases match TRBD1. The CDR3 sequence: CATNGQGGLDYGYTF. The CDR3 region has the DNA TGTGCCACCAACGGACAGGGAGGGTTAGACTATGGCTACACCTTC. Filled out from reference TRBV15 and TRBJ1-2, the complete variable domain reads DAMVIQNPRYQVTQFGKPVTLSCSQTLNHNVMYWYQQKSSQAPKLLFHYYDKDFNNEADTPDNFQSRRPNTSFCFLDIRSPGLGDTAMYLCATNGQGGLDYGYTFGSGTRLTVV.